Following are 25 T cell receptor beta chains from one sample sequenced in a study of shared clonotypes between healthy human individuals. This table comes from immunoSEQ multiplex PCR, and its TCRdb copy is limited to in-frame clones, with some not included. The data hold millions of clones, with around 94% observed a single time. Sample: naive CD4+ T cells sorted from blood. Subset defined: CD45RA+ positively selected. The receptors shown here come from a man between 18 and 35 years old in good health.

The V gene is TRBV2, the J gene TRBJ1-2, with D perhaps matching TRBD1 (5 bases). Germline V gives CDR1 SNHLY, CDR2 FYNNEI. Trimming removed 3 bases from V and 8 bases from J, with 13 bases in between. This CDR3 contains 13 residues. Here the CDR3 DNA reads TGTGCCAGCAGTGAGGGGGTGGGGAGAGGCTACACCTTC. Its translation: CASSEGVGRGYTF.

The J gene is TRBJ2-2, the V gene TRBV7-2; D unresolved. The CDR3 has 16 amino acids. The germline V gene encodes CDR1 SGHTA and CDR2 FQGNSA. V was trimmed by 1 base and J by 1 base, leaving 10 bases between them. The DNA for the CDR3 is TGTGCCAGCAGCTTAGAGTATTGGGGGAACACCGGGGAGCTGTTTTTT. Translated, it gives CASSLEYWGNTGELFF.

J is TRBJ1-2 and V is TRBV7-2, with 7 bases fitting TRBD1. Germline trimming cut 7 bases from V and 4 bases from J; bases unmatched to any gene: 9. The CDR3 is made up of 14 amino acids. CDR1 is SGHTA, CDR2 FQGNSA, per germline. The CDR3 region has the DNA TGTGCCAGCATCCTCGACAGGGCTACCTATGGCTACACCTTC. Protein sequence: CASILDRATYGYTF.

V gene TRBV6-5 combines with J gene TRBJ2-3, with D possibly matching TRBD2 (7 bases). Trimming took off 7 bases at V and 5 bases at J, with 19 bases between the two ends. Germline-derived CDR1 and CDR2 are MNHEY and SVGAGI. The CDR3 totals 15 residues. The CDR3 region is CASTLGGGSGDTQYF. CDR3 in DNA: TGTGCCAGCACCTTGGGGGGCGGGAGCGGAGATACGCAGTATTTT.

This chain connects TRBV19 to TRBJ1-2; D remains unclear. The V gene lost 5 bases and the J gene lost 7 bases, with 17 bases spanning the gap. This CDR3 contains 14 residues. Germline V gene data show CDR1 as LNHDA and CDR2 as SQIVND (reference sequence). The CDR3 coding sequence is TGTGCCAGTAGTGTCCTGAGTGACGCCAGTGGCTACACCTTC. Residues: CASSVLSDASGYTF.

As for this clone: Other DNA sequences of this sample code for an identical CDR3. J is TRBJ1-2 and V is TRBV7-9; D not resolved. The CDR3 has 12 amino acids. Germline lookup yields CDR1 SEHNR and CDR2 FQNEAQ (reference sequence). V was cut by 1 base and J by 7 bases, with 7 bases left in between. The CDR3 bases are TGTGCCAGCAGCTTAGGGGGAGGTGGCTACACCTTC. Its protein product is CASSLGGGGYTF.

This chain connects TRBV10-3 to TRBJ2-5, with D unresolved. The CDR3 extends over 14 amino acids. CDR1 is ENHRY, CDR2 SYGVKD, per germline. Trimming took 2 bases from V and 4 from J, leaving 11 bases between them. CDR3 nucleotides: TGTGCCATCAGTGAGCTACTAAAAGCAGAGACCCAGTACTTC. Residues: CAISELLKAETQYF.

V is TRBV27 and J is TRBJ1-2, with 7 bases lining up with TRBD1. Germline lookup yields CDR1 MNHEY and CDR2 SMNVEV (reference sequence). V was pared by 4 bases and J by 4 bases, with 6 bases of the junction left unmatched. The CDR3 runs to 14 residues. The CDR3 nucleotides are TGTGCCAGCAGTTCCCGGGACAGCATCTATGGCTACACCTTC. Translating gives CASSSRDSIYGYTF.

This chain links TRBV11-3 with TRBJ1-3; D uncertain. The CDR3 length is 13 residues. V lost 1 base and J 10 bases, leaving 11 bases between the germline ends. CDR1 SGHNT and CDR2 YENEEA come from the germline V gene. CDR3 bases: TGTGCCAGCAGCTTAGGCAGCGGCTATACCATATATTTT. Its translation: CASSLGSGYTIYF.

The chain uses TRBV25-1 and TRBJ1-5, with D perhaps TRBD1 (6 bases). Germline values: CDR1 MGHDK, CDR2 SYGVNS. Trimming cost V 9 bases and J 0 bases, with 9 bases left between them. The CDR3 contains 13 residues. DNA for the CDR3: TGTGCCAGTCAGGGGTATAGCAATCAGCCCCAGCATTTT. Its protein product is CASQGYSNQPQHF. The variable domain in full, completed from reference TRBV25-1 and TRBJ1-5, reads EADIYQTPRYLVIGTGKKITLECSQTMGHDKMYWYQQDPGMELHLIHYSYGVNSTEKGDLSSESTVSRIRTEHFPLTLESARPSHTSQYLCASQGYSNQPQHFGDGTRLSIL.

This clone was picked up one time. The chain has TRBV12-5 and TRBJ1-2; D uncertain. This CDR3 has 14 residues. Germline V gene sequence: CDR1 LGHNT, CDR2 FRNRAP. Between the trimmed V and J ends, which lost 8 bases and 2 bases, there was a span of 15 bases. CDR3 residues: CASWPGDLNYGYTF. The CDR3 DNA reads as TGTGCTAGTTGGCCAGGAGATCTGAACTATGGCTACACCTTC.

V and J are TRBV4-2 and TRBJ1-2; the D gene is possibly TRBD1 (6 bases). Germline loops: CDR1 LGHNA, CDR2 YNFKEQ. The CDR3 is 15 residues long. V lost 2 bases and J lost 2, with 12 bases in between. CDR3 coding DNA: TGTGCCAGCAGCCAATCAGGGGCGGGGAACTATGGCTACACCTTC. Translating it yields CASSQSGAGNYGYTF.

For this clone: This sample includes further DNA sequences coding for the same CDR3. The chain is built from TRBV4-1 and TRBJ2-7, with D perhaps matching TRBD1 (6 bases). The CDR3 extends over 15 amino acids. V was clipped by 4 bases and J by 1 base, with 14 bases between them. Germline CDR1 is MGHRA and CDR2 is YSYEKL. In nucleotides, the CDR3 is TGCGCCAGCAGCCCAGGCCAAGGGGGATCCTACGAGCAGTACTTC. Its protein product is CASSPGQGGSYEQYF.

The chain recombines TRBV6-5 with TRBJ2-5, with 7 bases lining up with TRBD1. Per germline, CDR1 MNHEY and CDR2 SVGAGI. The CDR3 totals 14 residues. V lost 6 bases to trimming and J lost 2 bases; unmatched junction nucleotides: 6. CDR3 amino acids: CASSKMGQQETQYF. The CDR3 nucleotides read TGTGCCAGCAGCAAAATGGGACAGCAAGAGACCCAGTACTTC.

This chain joins TRBV5-4 and TRBJ1-1; D is unresolved. Germline CDR1 is SGHNT and CDR2 is YYREEE (reference sequence). Trimming left V 0 bases short and J 1 base short, with 13 bases between. The CDR3 runs 16 residues. The DNA for the CDR3 is TGTGCCAGCAGCTTGGTGGGGAAAGGGTCGAACACTGAAGCTTTCTTT. Protein sequence: CASSLVGKGSNTEAFF.

V gene TRBV6-6 combines with J gene TRBJ2-7, with TRBD1 matching 10 bases. Germline V gene data show CDR1 as MNHNY and CDR2 as SVGAGI (reference sequence). There are 15 residues in the CDR3. V lost 7 bases, J lost 1 base, and 7 bases stayed unmatched. The CDR3 spells CASTAGDRGSYEQYF. For the CDR3, the DNA is TGTGCCAGCACGGCCGGGGACAGGGGATCCTACGAGCAGTACTTC.

The chain employs TRBV6-5 and TRBJ2-5, with unresolved D. This CDR3 has 15 residues. CDR1 is MNHEY, CDR2 SVGAGI, per germline. Deletions cut 4 bases from V and 1 base from J, with 13 bases between. The CDR3 region has the DNA TGTGCCAGCAGTTCACTCGGTATGGGCCAAGAGACCCAGTACTTC. Translating it yields CASSSLGMGQETQYF.

The chain combines TRBV7-2 with TRBJ2-1, with 12 bases identical to TRBD2. The CDR3 extends over 15 amino acids. V lost 5 bases, J lost 6 bases, and 5 bases stayed unmatched. Germline CDR1 and CDR2: SGHTA and FQGNSA. Here the CDR3 reads CASSQPSGRANEQFF. The CDR3 DNA sequence: TGTGCCAGCAGCCAACCTAGCGGGAGGGCCAATGAGCAGTTCTTC.

The V and J genes are TRBV9 and TRBJ2-7; TRBD1 is a possible D gene (6 bases). Germline-derived CDR1 and CDR2 are SGDLS and YYNGEE. Trimming took 3 bases from V and 3 from J, leaving 16 bases between them. The CDR3 runs 15 residues. CDR3 in amino acids: CASSAQEGGIYEQYF. In DNA form, the CDR3 reads TGTGCCAGCAGCGCCCAGGAAGGGGGAATCTACGAGCAGTACTTC.

This sequence joins TRBV30 and TRBJ2-1; possibly TRBD1 for D (6 bases). CDR1 is GTSNPN and CDR2 is SVGIG in the germline V gene (reference sequence). This CDR3 region has 13 residues. The V gene lost 1 base and the J gene lost 10 bases, with 14 bases spanning the gap. This CDR3 reads CAWSETGSGEQFF. As DNA, the CDR3 is TGTGCCTGGAGTGAAACAGGGTCAGGCGAGCAGTTCTTC.

Notes on this clone: The identical CDR3 is also encoded by other nucleotide sequences in the sample. The rearrangement uses TRBV19 and TRBJ2-5; D gene ambiguous. In germline, CDR1 is LNHDA, CDR2 SQIVND (reference sequence). V was clipped by 2 bases and J by 5 bases, with 9 bases between them. The CDR3 is 13 residues long. The CDR3 DNA follows: TGTGCCAGTAGTATATCAGGTCGCGAGACCCAGTACTTC. Residues: CASSISGRETQYF.

The chain couples TRBV6-1 to TRBJ2-1; 9 nucleotides align to TRBD1. The germline CDR1 and CDR2 sequences are MNHNS and SASEGT. The ends lost 6 bases at V and 6 bases at J; junction bases unmatched: 9. This CDR3 spans 15 amino acids. The CDR3 protein is CASRQDRGNGNEQFF. CDR3 DNA: TGTGCCAGCAGGCAAGACAGGGGGAACGGCAATGAGCAGTTCTTC.

This chain joins TRBV5-8 and TRBJ2-3; 7 bases line up with TRBD1. Germline lookup yields CDR1 SGHTS and CDR2 YDEGEE. After removal of 3 bases from V and 1 base from J, the junction contained 2 bases not matched to a gene. CDR3 length: 14 residues. As DNA, the CDR3 is TGTGCCAGCAGCTCCGGACAGGGCACAGATACGCAGTATTTT. It translates to CASSSGQGTDTQYF.

The chain uses TRBV2 and TRBJ2-7; D is ambiguous. Germline-derived CDR1 and CDR2 are SNHLY and FYNNEI. V was trimmed by 8 bases and J by 6 bases, leaving 11 bases between them. CDR3 length equals 11 residues. In nucleotides, the CDR3 is TGTGCCAGCCTCGCTCAGTTCGAGCAGTACTTC. Translating it yields CASLAQFEQYF.

This chain links TRBV6-4 with TRBJ1-4, with D perhaps matching TRBD1 (5 bases). The CDR3 length is 17 residues. The V gene lost 8 bases and the J gene lost 0 bases, with 19 bases spanning the gap. CDR1 and CDR2 from the germline V gene are MRHNA and SNTAGT. The CDR3 DNA reads as TGTGCCAGCGGCGTAGGGACGGCTGTAGCAACTAATGAAAAACTGTTTTTT. Residues: CASGVGTAVATNEKLFF.